This passage covers 17 T cell receptor beta chains from one sample sequenced in a study of T cells in Graves' hyperthyroidism and ophthalmopathy. RNA transcripts yielded amplified TCR beta CDR3 regions. HTBI primers were employed in a first-round RT-PCR of the TCR CDR3. One entry per CDR3 protein results from TCRdb running MiXCR on the multiplex PCR reads. Seen here are approximately 300,000 distinct CDR3 sequences, approximately 18% observed once, and the top ten hold 35% to 45%. Sample: blood. The source of these receptors is a man aged 45 to 65 with Graves' ophthalmopathy.

This clonotype was counted a few times. This chain links TRBV28 with TRBJ1-1; 8 bases agree with TRBD1. CDR1 is MDHEN, CDR2 SYDVKM, per germline. Trimming cost V 6 bases and J 10 bases; bases outside gene matches: 10. This CDR3 comprises 13 residues. CDR3 loop: CASRGQGFSTAFF. In DNA, the CDR3 is TGTGCCAGCAGAGGACAGGGTTTTTCAACAGCTTTCTTT.

V gene TRBV6-2 or TRBV6-3 combines with J gene TRBJ2-4; no clear D gene. Trimming left V 0 bases short and J 3 bases short, with 6 bases between. The germline V gene has CDR1 MNHEY and CDR2 SVGEGT. This CDR3 region has 14 residues. The CDR3 region is CASSYSRDKNIQYF. The CDR3 coding sequence is TGTGCCAGCAGTTACTCCCGTGACAAAAACATTCAGTACTTC.

At least ten counts were recorded for this clonotype. The V call is TRBV20-1, the J call TRBJ2-1; either TRBD1 or TRBD2 may fit D (5 bases each). V lost 6 bases and J lost 8, with 23 bases in between. CDR3 length: 15 residues. Germline loops: CDR1 DFQATT, CDR2 SNEGSKA (reference sequence). The CDR3 nucleotides are TGCAGTGCACTTAATGGGGGACCAGCAACCGATGAGCAGTTCTTC. Amino acids: CSALNGGPATDEQFF.

The gene calls are TRBV14 and TRBJ2-1, with 7 bases aligning to TRBD2. With V trimmed by 3 bases and J by 13 bases, 18 bases remained unmatched. CDR3 length: 16 residues. CDR1 SGHDN and CDR2 FVKESK come from the germline V gene. The CDR3 region is CASSQVSGPAGWTQFF. CDR3 coding DNA: TGTGCCAGCAGCCAGGTTTCGGGACCAGCGGGATGGACACAGTTCTTC.

At least ten counts were recorded for this clonotype. V is TRBV5-1 and J is TRBJ2-7; D ambiguous. The V gene lost 1 base and the J gene lost 4 bases, with 12 bases spanning the gap. Germline V gives CDR1 SGHRS, CDR2 YFSETQ. The CDR3 runs 14 residues. The DNA of the CDR3 is TGCGCCAGCAGCTTGTGGTACGGTATATACGAGCAGTACTTC. Protein: CASSLWYGIYEQYF.

The V call is TRBV27, the J call TRBJ2-1; 11 bases fit TRBD2. From germline, CDR1 is MNHEY and CDR2 SMNVEV (reference sequence). J lost 4 bases, V lost 10 bases, and 9 bases had no gene match. This CDR3 has 15 residues. CDR3 in DNA: TGTGCCACCAAGGATACTAGCGGGAGTTACAATGAGCAGTTCTTC. This gives the protein CATKDTSGSYNEQFF.

This clonotype was counted a few times. The chain is built from TRBV28 and TRBJ2-7; possible D gene TRBD2, 6 bases. Looked up from germline, CDR1 is MDHEN and CDR2 is SYDVKM. This CDR3 spans 15 amino acids. V was shortened by 7 bases and J by 3 bases, with 19 bases between the two germline ends. The CDR3, as DNA: TGTGCCAGCACCGTCCCCGGGACTGGGGACTACGAGCAGTACTTC. Translating it yields CASTVPGTGDYEQYF.

On this clonotype itself: This clone may be a read error of a much larger clone one base away. This rearrangement joins TRBV28 to TRBJ1-4; possibly TRBD1 for D (5 bases). From germline, CDR1 is MDHEN and CDR2 SYDVKM. The V end was cut by 3 bases, the J end by 8 bases, with 19 bases between. This CDR3 is built from 16 residues. The CDR3 DNA reads TGTGCCAGCAGTTTCTACCTGGGCAGGGAGGGGGAAAAACTGTTTTTT. Encoded protein: CASSFYLGREGEKLFF.

This clonotype has a count of ten or more. The chain carries TRBV5-6 and TRBJ2-1, with TRBD2 matching over 8 bases. Germline V lookup: CDR1 SGHDT, CDR2 YYEEEE. The CDR3 sequence is 15 residues long. V shed 1 base, J shed 8 bases, and the junction held 8 bases outside the gene matches. CDR3 region: CASSLFPGGGDEQFF. The CDR3, as DNA: TGTGCCAGCAGCTTGTTTCCGGGAGGGGGGGATGAGCAGTTCTTC.

There are a few counts of this clonotype. J is TRBJ1-5 and V is TRBV27; 10 nucleotides agree with TRBD1. The CDR3 has 17 amino acids. Germline CDR1 is MNHEY and CDR2 is SMNVEV (reference sequence). Germline trimming cut 3 bases from V and 7 bases from J; bases unmatched to any gene: 12. The DNA of the CDR3 is TGTGCCAGCAGTTTCTCATTCGACAGGGGGCATGGGCAGCCCCAGCATTTT. This gives the protein CASSFSFDRGHGQPQHF.

This clonotype has at least ten counts. The V gene is TRBV5-1, the J gene TRBJ2-2, with 9 bases matching TRBD2. CDR1 SGHRS and CDR2 YFSETQ come from the germline V gene. V trimming: 5 bases; J trimming: 5 bases; junction bases outside the gene matches: 10. The CDR3 is 16 amino acids. The CDR3 sequence: CASSLIAGVGTGELFF. CDR3 DNA: TGCGCCAGCAGTTTGATAGCGGGAGTTGGAACCGGGGAGCTGTTTTTT.

This clonotype was detected many times. V gene TRBV6-1 combines with J gene TRBJ2-1; D may correspond to TRBD1 or TRBD2 (5 bases each). The CDR3 has 15 residues. CDR1 and CDR2 from the germline V gene are MNHNS and SASEGT. V was clipped by 5 bases and J by 0 bases, with 11 bases between them. CDR3: CASSMGPSSYNEQFF. In nucleotides, the CDR3 is TGTGCCAGCAGTATGGGACCGAGCTCCTACAATGAGCAGTTCTTC.

As for this clonotype: This may arise from a read error, as a much more abundant clone is one base away. V and J are TRBV20-1 and TRBJ1-1; perhaps TRBD1 as D (6 bases). The CDR3 extends over 15 amino acids. Germline CDR1 DFQATT, CDR2 SNEGSKA (reference sequence). V shed 5 bases and J shed 3 bases, with 19 bases lying between them. The CDR3 sequence: CSALLWGRRDTEAFF. The CDR3 coding sequence is TGCAGTGCTTTACTCTGGGGGCGGAGGGACACTGAAGCTTTCTTT.

V usage is TRBV12-3 or TRBV12-4 and J usage is TRBJ1-4, with no clear D. This CDR3 region has 13 residues. The V end lost 5 bases, the J end lost 8 bases, and 12 bases lay between the germline ends. CDR3 coding DNA: TGTGCCAGCAGTCTGTCCCTTGGAGAAAAACTGTTTTTT. As protein: CASSLSLGEKLFF.

This clonotype was seen a handful of times. This chain uses TRBV3-1 with TRBJ2-6; no clear D gene. With 6 bases removed from V and 4 bases from J, the gap between germline ends came to 10 bases. Looked up from germline, CDR1 is LGHDT and CDR2 is YNNKEL (reference sequence). CDR3 length: 14 amino acids. DNA for the CDR3: TGTGCCAGCAGTCTCATTGCCGGGGCCAACGTCCTGACTTTC. Translated, it gives CASSLIAGANVLTF.

J is TRBJ1-1 and V is TRBV28; no clear D gene. The CDR3 is 17 amino acids. Trimming took 3 bases from V and 5 from J, leaving 22 bases between them. Per the germline V gene, CDR1 is MDHEN and CDR2 is SYDVKM. DNA for the CDR3: TGTGCCAGCAGTTTCATTAGCGTACGTGAGGGCGGGACTGAAGCTTTCTTT. It specifies CASSFISVREGGTEAFF.

The CDR3 region is CASSYTGNTGELFF. CDR3 DNA: TGCGCCAGCAGCTATACAGGGAACACCGGGGAGCTGTTTTTT. V gene TRBV5-1 combines with J gene TRBJ2-2; weak D call: TRBD1 (5 bases). From germline, CDR1 is SGHRS and CDR2 YFSETQ. Trimming took off 3 bases at V and 1 base at J, with 7 bases between the two ends. The CDR3 contains 14 residues.